A selection of T cell receptor beta chains follows, all from one sample in a study of beta chain features in type 1 diabetes. Clones were read by immunoSEQ multiplex PCR, and TCRdb kept only the in-frame ones, dropping some. The sample contains hundreds of thousands of clones, around 13% of which appear only once. The material sequenced was naive CD4+ T cells from blood. The receptors stem from a man aged 18 to 30 in good health. Both conserved end residues are part of each CDR3. The order of the fields is V gene, J gene, CDR3 protein.

TRBV19	TRBJ1-5	CASSIDFYGRVRNQPQHF
TRBV28	TRBJ1-2	CASSLGQHYGYTF
TRBV18	TRBJ2-7	CASSLTASYEQYF
TRBV30	TRBJ2-7	CAWSPEDREVFF
TRBV7-6	TRBJ1-5	CASSSGTGRYQPQHF
TRBV19	TRBJ1-6	CASSITGGNSPLHF
TRBV7-2	TRBJ2-1	CASSPVLAGGYNEQFF
TRBV30	TRBJ2-4	CAWSVRVGDIQYF
TRBV29-1	TRBJ2-7	CSVRTGEQYF
TRBV7-2	TRBJ2-7	CASSLGVAGQALYF
TRBV7-8	TRBJ2-1	CASSFTWGTSGRNEQFF
TRBV5-1	TRBJ2-1	CASSLAGGRDNEQFF
TRBV5-1	TRBJ2-1	CASSLRGTYNEQFF
TRBV6-6	TRBJ1-5	CASSLGNRYSNQPQHF
TRBV7-2	TRBJ2-7	CASSLALGGYEQYF
TRBV6-5	TRBJ2-7	CASSYSIVSSYEQYF
TRBV7-3	TRBJ2-5	CASSTGTTQETQYF
TRBV9	TRBJ1-2	CASSSGQGRGYTF
TRBV7-9	TRBJ1-4	CASSIRTGYEKLFF
TRBV6-5	TRBJ1-2	CASSPQGRLDRGYTF
TRBV2	TRBJ1-2	CASSPRGTGYYGYTF
TRBV5-1	TRBJ1-6	CASSLVAGVNSPLHF
TRBV7-9	TRBJ2-1	CASVLADSYNEQFF
TRBV5-1	TRBJ2-3	CASSSGTSGGTSTDTQYF
TRBV7-2	TRBJ2-6	CASSLAGGYGANVLTF
TRBV5-4	TRBJ2-5	CASSLVASGETQYF
TRBV18	TRBJ1-6	CASSPGTGGNSPLHF
TRBV7-2	TRBJ1-4	CASSFRVRVATNEKLFF
TRBV5-4	TRBJ1-4	CASSLVGQGIHEKLFF
TRBV6-5	TRBJ1-4	CASRMGQGDEKLFF
TRBV28	TRBJ1-2	CASSSRGKNTF
TRBV28	TRBJ1-2	CASNLGRGGYTF
TRBV6-9	TRBJ2-1	CANKGNDGSGGPHEQFF
TRBV10-3	TRBJ1-2	CAISYSDRETGYTF
TRBV20-1	TRBJ2-5	CSAKEEQYF
TRBV30	TRBJ2-1	CAWSVASGGYNEQFF
TRBV5-4	TRBJ2-1	CASSLVGTSPGDEQFF
TRBV9	TRBJ1-2	CASSKGDTQRGYTF
TRBV30	TRBJ1-3	CAWSVGAISGNTIYF
TRBV4-2	TRBJ2-5	CASSQGVEVQETQYF
TRBV29-1	TRBJ2-1	CSESAGTAINEQFF
TRBV13	TRBJ2-2	CASSSDTWNTGELFF
TRBV7-3	TRBJ2-5	CASSLTLAETQYF
TRBV19	TRBJ2-2	CASNRQPNTGELFF
TRBV11-3	TRBJ2-1	CASSARQYNEQFF